This paragraph reports one T cell receptor beta chain. The antigen remains undetermined. Donors were drawn from the approximately 130-subject validation cohort, separate from the roughly 670-subject first cohort. The data were produced by immunoSEQ multiplex PCR, yet TCRdb's version contains in-frame clones alone and is incomplete. Of around 300,000 clones listed, 86% are singletons. The data stem from a study of cytomegalovirus exposure and HLA in healthy donors. Study-wide results and caveats: Accounts indicate the classifier identified cytomegalovirus status with strong specificity and sensitivity.

The CDR3 spans 16 residues. V dropped 3 bases and J dropped 3; count of bases not matched to a gene: 5. Germline-derived CDR1 and CDR2 are MNHEY and SVGAGI. The gene calls are TRBV6-5 and TRBJ1-6, with TRBD1 matching over 7 bases. The sequenced sample was PBMCs. This receptor was taken from a woman between 18 and 29 years old in good health and CMV-seronegative. The CDR3 reads CASSYSGQVYNSPLHF. In DNA, the CDR3 is TGTGCCAGCAGTTATAGCGGACAGGTCTATAATTCACCCCTCCACTTT.